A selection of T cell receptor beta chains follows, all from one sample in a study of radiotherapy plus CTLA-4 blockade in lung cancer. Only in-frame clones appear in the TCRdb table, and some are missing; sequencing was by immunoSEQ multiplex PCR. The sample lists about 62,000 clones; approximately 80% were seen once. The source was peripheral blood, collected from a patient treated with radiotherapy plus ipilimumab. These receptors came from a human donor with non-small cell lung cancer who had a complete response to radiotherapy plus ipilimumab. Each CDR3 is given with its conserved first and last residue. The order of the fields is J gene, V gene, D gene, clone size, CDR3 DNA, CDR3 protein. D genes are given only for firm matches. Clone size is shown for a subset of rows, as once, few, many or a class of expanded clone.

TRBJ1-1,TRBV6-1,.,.,TGTGCCAGCACCGACGGCGGGGGGGGCACTGAAGCTTTCTTT,CASTDGGGGTEAFF
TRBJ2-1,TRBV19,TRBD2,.,TGTGCCAGTAGTACGGCTAGCGGATACTACAATGAGCAGTTCTTC,CASSTASGYYNEQFF
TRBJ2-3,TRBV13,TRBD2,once,TGTGCCAGCAGCTTACGGACTAGCTTCACAGATACGCAGTATTTT,CASSLRTSFTDTQYF
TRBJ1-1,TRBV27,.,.,TGTGCCAGCAGAAAAGACAGTCAAGTAAACACTGAAGCTTTCTTT,CASRKDSQVNTEAFF
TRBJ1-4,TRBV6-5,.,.,TGTGCCAGTAGTCACCGGGACCCTGATGAAAAACTGTTTTTT,CASSHRDPDEKLFF
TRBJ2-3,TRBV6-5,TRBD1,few,TGTGCCAGCAGCCTCGGGACAGCCACAGATACGCAGTATTTT,CASSLGTATDTQYF
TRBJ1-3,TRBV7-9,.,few,TGTGCCAGCATCCCCGGTCGCACTGGAAACACCATATATTTT,CASIPGRTGNTIYF
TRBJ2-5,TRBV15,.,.,TGTGCCACCAAGAGGGGAGAAGAGACCCAGTACTTC,CATKRGEETQYF
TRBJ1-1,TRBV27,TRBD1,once,TGTGCCGTCCTCCGACAGGGCGTGAACACTGAAGCTTTCTTT,CAVLRQGVNTEAFF
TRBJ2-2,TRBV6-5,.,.,TGTGCCAGCAGTTCTTACACCGGGGAGCTGTTTTTT,CASSSYTGELFF
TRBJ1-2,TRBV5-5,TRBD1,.,TGTGCCAGCAGCTCGCAGGGGGAGCCTACCTATGGCTACACCTTC,CASSSQGEPTYGYTF
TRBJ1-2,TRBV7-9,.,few,TGTGCCAGCAGCTTAGATAGTGGGGACACGCACTATGGCTACACCTTC,CASSLDSGDTHYGYTF
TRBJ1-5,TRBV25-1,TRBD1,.,TGTGCCTCCGGGACAGACTATCAGCCCCAGCATTTT,CASGTDYQPQHF
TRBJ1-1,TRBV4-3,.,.,TGCGCCAGCAGCCAAGATGGGGACACTGAAGCTTTCTTT,CASSQDGDTEAFF
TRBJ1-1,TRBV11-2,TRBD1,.,TGTGCCAGCAGCTTTTCGGGACAGGGAATTCGAGAAGCTTTCTTT,CASSFSGQGIREAFF
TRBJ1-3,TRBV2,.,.,TGTGCCAGCAGTGAGGAGGGTTACTCTGGAAACACCATATATTTT,CASSEEGYSGNTIYF
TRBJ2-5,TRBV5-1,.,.,TGCGCCAGCAGCTTGAGGGGCAGGGGTCGGCAAGAGACCCAGTACTTC,CASSLRGRGRQETQYF
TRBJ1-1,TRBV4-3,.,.,TGCGCCAGCAGCCAAAGCCGAATGAACACTGAAGCTTTCTTT,CASSQSRMNTEAFF
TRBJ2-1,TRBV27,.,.,TGTGCCAGCAGCCCGAGTCGGATATCCTACAATGAGCAGTTCTTC,CASSPSRISYNEQFF
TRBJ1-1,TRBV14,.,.,TGTGCCAGCAGCCAAGTTCGGTCGAACACTGAAGCTTTCTTT,CASSQVRSNTEAFF
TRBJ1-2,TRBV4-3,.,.,TGCGCCAGCAGCCAGGCCTCACAGGGCAACTATGGCTACACCTTC,CASSQASQGNYGYTF
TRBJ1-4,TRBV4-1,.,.,TGCGCCAGCAGCCAGACCGGCGGTCCTTCTAATGAAAAACTGTTTTTT,CASSQTGGPSNEKLFF
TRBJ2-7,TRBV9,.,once,TGTGCCAGCAGCACCCGGTATGGGGCGCAGTACTTC,CASSTRYGAQYF
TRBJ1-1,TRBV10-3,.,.,TGTGCCATCAGTACGGGAGGGAAGGGCACTGAAGCTTTCTTT,CAISTGGKGTEAFF
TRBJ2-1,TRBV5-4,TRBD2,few,TGTGCCAGCACGGGGACTAGCGGGAGTAATGAGCAGTTCTTC,CASTGTSGSNEQFF
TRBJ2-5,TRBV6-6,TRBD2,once,TGTGCCAGCAGTACTAGCGGGGGCCCCCAAGAGACCCAGTACTTC,CASSTSGGPQETQYF
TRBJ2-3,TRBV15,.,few,TGTGCCACCAGCAGGGATCTAGCGCTGGCTAGCACAGATACGCAGTATTTT,CATSRDLALASTDTQYF
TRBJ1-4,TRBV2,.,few,TGTGCCAGCAAGTCGGACGGCCCTGTTAATGAAAAACTGTTTTTT,CASKSDGPVNEKLFF
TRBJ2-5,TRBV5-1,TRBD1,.,TGCGCCAGCAGCCCATTGGACAGGAGGCACCAAGAGACCCAGTACTTC,CASSPLDRRHQETQYF
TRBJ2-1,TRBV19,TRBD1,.,TGTGCCACAAAGGACAGGCTAGAGGATGAGCAGTTCTTC,CATKDRLEDEQFF
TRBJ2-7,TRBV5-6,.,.,TGTGCCAGCAGCTTTCGGGAGTCCCTCAGGGGCGAGCAGTACTTC,CASSFRESLRGEQYF
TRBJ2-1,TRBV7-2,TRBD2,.,TGTGCCAGCAGCTTACAGAGCCTTAGCGGGGAGCAGTTCTTC,CASSLQSLSGEQFF
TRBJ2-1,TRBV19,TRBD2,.,TGTGCCAGTAGGCAACCGGGACTAGCGGGAGGGTGGCAGTTCTTC,CASRQPGLAGGWQFF
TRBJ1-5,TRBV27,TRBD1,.,TGTGCCAGCAGGGCCGGGACAGCTTATAGCAATCAGCCCCAGCATTTT,CASRAGTAYSNQPQHF
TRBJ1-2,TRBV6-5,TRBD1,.,TGTGCCAGCAGTTACTCCGGACAGGGGATGAGCTACACCTTC,CASSYSGQGMSYTF
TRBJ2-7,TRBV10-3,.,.,TGTGCCATCAGTGACATAGAGGTCTACTCCTACGAGCAGTACTTC,CAISDIEVYSYEQYF
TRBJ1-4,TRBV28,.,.,TGTGCCAGCAGGGGTGGGGGGCGAGAAAAACTGTTTTTT,CASRGGGREKLFF
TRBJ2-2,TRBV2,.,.,TGTGCCAGCACCGTAGGGGGACAGAACACCGGGGAGCTGTTTTTT,CASTVGGQNTGELFF
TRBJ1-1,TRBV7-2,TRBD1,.,TGTGCCAGCAGCTTCCCTGGACAGGGCCGGAACACTGAAGCTTTCTTT,CASSFPGQGRNTEAFF
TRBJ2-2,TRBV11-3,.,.,TGTGCCAGCAGCCGGAGTTCCGACCTTACCGGGGAGCTGTTTTTT,CASSRSSDLTGELFF
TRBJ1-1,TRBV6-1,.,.,TGTGCCAGCATATTAGGCAGGAGGACTGAAGCTTTCTTT,CASILGRRTEAFF
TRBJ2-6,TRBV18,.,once,TGTGCCAGCTCCCCTATTTCAGCGCTCTCTGGGGCCAACGTCCTGACTTTC,CASSPISALSGANVLTF
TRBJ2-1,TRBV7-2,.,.,TGTGCCAGCAGCTTAGCGGGTTCCTACAATGAGCAGTTCTTC,CASSLAGSYNEQFF
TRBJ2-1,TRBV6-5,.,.,TGTGCCAGCAGTTACTCTGCGGGCCTCAACAATGAGCAGTTCTTC,CASSYSAGLNNEQFF